A single T cell receptor (beta chain) is shown here with its context. As yet, its antigen is unknown. The data stem from a study of T cell repertoires in cytomegalovirus infection. Whole-study context: CMV infection plus the matching HLA type was flagged by public TCR beta signatures. Study results and limitations: The ex vivo response was dominated by HLA-C-restricted CMV-specific TCR beta clonotypes. Public TCR beta family frequency separated CMV-and-HLA carriers, including in an independent cohort.

Germline V gives CDR1 MNHNS, CDR2 SASEGT. Trimming removed 2 bases from V and 6 bases from J; junction bases left unmatched: 5. CDR3 length: 15 amino acids. TCRdb re-called the reads through MiXCR, storing one row per CDR3 protein. The sample holds more than 650,000 distinct CDR3 sequences, 35% to 45% seen once. The receptor comes from a human donor in good health (CMV status not recorded). Some clones in this sample may be carry-over from other donors' samples. The source material was PBMCs. The V call is TRBV6-1, the J call TRBJ2-3; TRBD1 matches at 10 bases. The CDR3 DNA sequence: TGTGCCAGCAGTGAACTGGGACAGGGGAAGGATACGCAGTATTTT. This sequence encodes CASSELGQGKDTQYF.